A selection of T cell receptor beta chains follows, all from one sample in a study of tumor-infiltrating lymphocytes in localized non-small cell lung cancer. TCRdb's copy holds only in-frame clones and misses some; the assay was immunoSEQ multiplex PCR. In the table there are roughly 6,800 clones, about 60% of which are singletons. What was sequenced was uninvolved lung tissue not adjacent to the tumor. The source is a human donor with non-small cell lung cancer. Each CDR3 is given with its conserved first and last residue. The order of the fields is J gene, clone size, D gene, V gene, CDR3 DNA, CDR3 protein. A D gene is named only where the DNA matches it firmly. Rows give clone size only sometimes, using once, few, many, or a class for an expanded clone.

TRBJ2-2 | few | . | TRBV5-1 | TGCGCCAGCAGCTTGGAGTCTGGGGCCGGGGAGCTGTTTTTT | CASSLESGAGELFF
TRBJ1-6 | . | . | TRBV25-1 | TGTGCCAGCAGTGTTCCCGGGGTAGGATCACCCCTCCACTTT | CASSVPGVGSPLHF
TRBJ2-5 | few | TRBD2 | TRBV30 | TGTGCCTGGAGTTCTAGCGGGGCAAGCCCAGAGACCCAGTACTTC | CAWSSSGASPETQYF
TRBJ2-2 | . | . | TRBV6-6 | TGTGCCAGCACGGGGTACACCGGGGAGCTGTTTTTT | CASTGYTGELFF
TRBJ1-1 | . | . | TRBV30 | TGTGCCTGGAGCATGAACACTGAAGCTTTCTTT | CAWSMNTEAFF
TRBJ2-2 | . | . | TRBV14 | TGTGCCAGCAGCCAAGCCCCACGCGGGGAGCTGTTTTTT | CASSQAPRGELFF
TRBJ1-1 | . | . | TRBV9 | TGTGCCAGCAGCCCTCAGAACACTGAAGCTTTCTTT | CASSPQNTEAFF
TRBJ1-2 | . | . | TRBV29-1 | TGCAGCGTTGAAGAAGACGAGGGCATCTATGGCTACACCTTC | CSVEEDEGIYGYTF
TRBJ1-2 | . | . | TRBV29-1 | TGCGGCATCGATAGTGGCTACACCTTC | CGIDSGYTF
TRBJ1-1 | . | TRBD1 | TRBV25-1 | TGTGCCAGCAGTGAAATCTCAACAGGGGAAAGGGGCGCTTTCTTT | CASSEISTGERGAFF